The rows below give T cell receptor beta chains drawn from one sample of a study of response to subunit inactivated influenza vaccine. TCRdb ran MiXCR on the RT-PCR reads and lists one entry per CDR3 protein. The table shows roughly 570,000 distinct CDR3 sequences, with over 10% occurring only once. Material: PBMCs from blood, obtained 40 to 50 days after vaccination. The receptors shown here come from a man in his fifties who received an inactivated influenza vaccine. CDR3s include the opening cysteine and the closing phenylalanine or tryptophan. The order of the fields is V gene, clone size, J gene, CDR3 length, D gene, CDR3 DNA, CDR3 protein. D genes are given only for firm matches. Not all rows give a size; the values are once, few, many and, for expanded clones, a class.

>TRBV27|NA|TRBJ2-5|15|TRBD2
TGTGCCAGCAGTTTATCCGCTTGGACTAGAGAGACCCAGTACTTC
CASSLSAWTRETQYF
>TRBV3-1|NA|TRBJ2-2|15|TRBD2
TGTGCCAGCACCGCGACTAGCGGGGCGGCGGGGGAGCTGTTTTTT
CASTATSGAAGELFF
>TRBV5-1|NA|TRBJ1-1|13|NA
TGCGCCAGCAGGGTAGGGTCGCGGACTGAAGCTTTCTTT
CASRVGSRTEAFF
>TRBV5-1|few|TRBJ2-2|16|NA
TGCGCCAGCAGCCCCTTTGAGGGGTTGGTCACCGGGGAGCTGTTTTTT
CASSPFEGLVTGELFF
>TRBV5-1|many|TRBJ2-1|13|NA
TGCGCCAGCAGCTTGGGCCAGATAGATGAGCAGTTCTTC
CASSLGQIDEQFF
>TRBV5-6|few|TRBJ1-6|15|TRBD1
TGTGCCAGCAGCTTGAACAGGGGGCTTGTTTCACCCCTCCACTTT
CASSLNRGLVSPLHF
>TRBV27|few|TRBJ2-1|14|NA
TGTGCCAGCAGTTTGGGCCGGGGCGGCACAGAGCAGTTCTTC
CASSLGRGGTEQFF
>TRBV4-3|NA|TRBJ2-2|18|NA
TGCGCCAGCAGCCAAGACGCGGCAGGACTAAGCCCGACCGGGGAGCTGTTTTTT
CASSQDAAGLSPTGELFF
>TRBV29-1|many|TRBJ1-2|11|NA
TGCAGCGTTGTAACAGGGTTGGGCTACACCTTC
CSVVTGLGYTF
>TRBV7-2|NA|TRBJ1-3|14|NA
TGTGCCAGCAGCTTAGCAGAAACTGGAAACACCATATATTTT
CASSLAETGNTIYF
>TRBV20-1|NA|TRBJ1-2|14|NA
TGCAGTGCTAGAGATGCGGGGGGGAACTATGGCTACACCTTC
CSARDAGGNYGYTF
>TRBV10-3|NA|TRBJ1-2|15|TRBD1
TGTGCCATCAGTGAGCCGGACAGGTTGGTGGATGGCTACACCTTC
CAISEPDRLVDGYTF
>TRBV14|few|TRBJ1-4|14|NA
TGTGCCAGCAGCCAAGATCTCGTCGGCAGGGAACTGTTTTTT
CASSQDLVGRELFF
>TRBV20-1|many|TRBJ2-1|14|NA
TGCAGTGCTAGAATGCCGGGACTTGACAATGAGCAGTTCTTC
CSARMPGLDNEQFF
>TRBV20-1|few|TRBJ2-1|14|TRBD2
TGCAGTGCATCGACTAGCGGGAGAATCCATGAGCAGTTCTTC
CSASTSGRIHEQFF
>TRBV7-2|few|TRBJ2-5|13|NA
TGTGCCAGCAGCGCGCAGGGCTGGGAGACCCAGTACTTC
CASSAQGWETQYF
>TRBV3-1|few|TRBJ2-5|16|TRBD2
TGTGCCAGCAGCCAATTCGGGACTAGCGGGGGGGAGACCCAGTACTTC
CASSQFGTSGGETQYF
>TRBV29-1|many|TRBJ2-7|11|NA
TGCAGCGTAGCGACAGCATACGAGCAGTACTTC
CSVATAYEQYF
>TRBV28|NA|TRBJ2-3|17|NA
TGTGCCAGCAGGGGTGCGGGGCGGTCCCCGTGGGCAGATACGCAGTATTTT
CASRGAGRSPWADTQYF
>TRBV15|few|TRBJ1-1|15|TRBD1
TGTGCCACCAGCAGGAAGGGGGCAGGAGACACTGAAGCTTTCTTT
CATSRKGAGDTEAFF
>TRBV4-3|many|TRBJ1-1|14|NA
TGCGCCAGCAGCCAAGATTCCAGCCCGAATGAAGCTTTCTTT
CASSQDSSPNEAFF
>TRBV11-2|NA|TRBJ2-1|15|TRBD2
TGTGCCAGCAGCACACAGCGGGGGGTGAACAATGAGCAGTTCTTC
CASSTQRGVNNEQFF
>TRBV11-2|few|TRBJ2-5|13|NA
TGTGCCAGCAGCTATAGCGTCCGGGAGACCCAGTACTTC
CASSYSVRETQYF
>TRBV29-1|few|TRBJ2-1|12|NA
TGCAGCGTTGAAGTTTACCTCGATGAGCAGTTCTTC
CSVEVYLDEQFF
>TRBV12-3/TRBV12-4|NA|TRBJ2-1|16|NA
TGTGCCAGCAGTCGTCCCGGGACATGGGGGGACAATGAGCAGTTCTTC
CASSRPGTWGDNEQFF
>TRBV12-3/TRBV12-4|many|TRBJ1-4|16|NA
TGTGCCAGCAGTCAGACCGGGGCTCTTAATGGTGAAAAACTGTTTTTT
CASSQTGALNGEKLFF
>TRBV20-1|NA|TRBJ1-2|13|TRBD1
TGCAGTGTAACTACAGGGGGCCTCTATGGCTACACCTTC
CSVTTGGLYGYTF
>TRBV20-1|few|TRBJ2-3|14|NA
TGCAGTGCTCCGGCGGCTACCCGGACAGATACGCAGTATTTT
CSAPAATRTDTQYF
>TRBV6-2/TRBV6-3|many|TRBJ2-7|13|TRBD1
TGTGCCAGCAGTCAACAGGGGTACTACGAGCAGTACTTC
CASSQQGYYEQYF
>TRBV4-3|few|TRBJ1-2|15|NA
TGCGCCAGCAGCCAAGATAAAGCCAGGAGCTATGGCTACACCTTC
CASSQDKARSYGYTF
>TRBV6-2/TRBV6-3|few|TRBJ2-1|15|TRBD2
TGTGCCAGCAGCCACGGACTAGCGGGACTGAATGAGCAGTTCTTC
CASSHGLAGLNEQFF
>TRBV24-1|few|TRBJ2-1|18|TRBD2
TGTGCCACCAGTGATCCCCAACTAGCGGGAGGGCCCCACAATGAGCAGTTCTTC
CATSDPQLAGGPHNEQFF